This TCR beta chain was observed in a study of blood T cell repertoires in COVID-19. Turning to the study itself: Nucleic acid was either cDNA or gDNA, and it came from T cells, B-cell-depleted T cells, or PBMCs.

In the original analysis: Reference gene primer amplification yielded estimated nucleated cell counts. Method: immunoSEQ multiplex PCR; TCRdb's copy keeps in-frame clones and lacks some. That table is the source of V, J and clone size, and D and trimming were worked out from the DNA. The sample yields some 150,000 clones, over 70% seen once. There are 15 residues in the CDR3. Per germline, CDR1 MGHDK and CDR2 SYGVNS. V gave up 2 bases and J gave up 13 bases; unmatched junction bases: 16. The chain employs TRBV25-1 and TRBJ2-5, with TRBD1 matching 7 bases. Sequencing was performed on peripheral blood. The receptor was isolated from a middle-aged man with active COVID-19. This chain's CDR3 is CASSEAGTDKFQTYF. For the CDR3, the DNA is TGTGCCAGCAGTGAAGCCGGGACAGATAAGTTTCAGACGTACTTC.